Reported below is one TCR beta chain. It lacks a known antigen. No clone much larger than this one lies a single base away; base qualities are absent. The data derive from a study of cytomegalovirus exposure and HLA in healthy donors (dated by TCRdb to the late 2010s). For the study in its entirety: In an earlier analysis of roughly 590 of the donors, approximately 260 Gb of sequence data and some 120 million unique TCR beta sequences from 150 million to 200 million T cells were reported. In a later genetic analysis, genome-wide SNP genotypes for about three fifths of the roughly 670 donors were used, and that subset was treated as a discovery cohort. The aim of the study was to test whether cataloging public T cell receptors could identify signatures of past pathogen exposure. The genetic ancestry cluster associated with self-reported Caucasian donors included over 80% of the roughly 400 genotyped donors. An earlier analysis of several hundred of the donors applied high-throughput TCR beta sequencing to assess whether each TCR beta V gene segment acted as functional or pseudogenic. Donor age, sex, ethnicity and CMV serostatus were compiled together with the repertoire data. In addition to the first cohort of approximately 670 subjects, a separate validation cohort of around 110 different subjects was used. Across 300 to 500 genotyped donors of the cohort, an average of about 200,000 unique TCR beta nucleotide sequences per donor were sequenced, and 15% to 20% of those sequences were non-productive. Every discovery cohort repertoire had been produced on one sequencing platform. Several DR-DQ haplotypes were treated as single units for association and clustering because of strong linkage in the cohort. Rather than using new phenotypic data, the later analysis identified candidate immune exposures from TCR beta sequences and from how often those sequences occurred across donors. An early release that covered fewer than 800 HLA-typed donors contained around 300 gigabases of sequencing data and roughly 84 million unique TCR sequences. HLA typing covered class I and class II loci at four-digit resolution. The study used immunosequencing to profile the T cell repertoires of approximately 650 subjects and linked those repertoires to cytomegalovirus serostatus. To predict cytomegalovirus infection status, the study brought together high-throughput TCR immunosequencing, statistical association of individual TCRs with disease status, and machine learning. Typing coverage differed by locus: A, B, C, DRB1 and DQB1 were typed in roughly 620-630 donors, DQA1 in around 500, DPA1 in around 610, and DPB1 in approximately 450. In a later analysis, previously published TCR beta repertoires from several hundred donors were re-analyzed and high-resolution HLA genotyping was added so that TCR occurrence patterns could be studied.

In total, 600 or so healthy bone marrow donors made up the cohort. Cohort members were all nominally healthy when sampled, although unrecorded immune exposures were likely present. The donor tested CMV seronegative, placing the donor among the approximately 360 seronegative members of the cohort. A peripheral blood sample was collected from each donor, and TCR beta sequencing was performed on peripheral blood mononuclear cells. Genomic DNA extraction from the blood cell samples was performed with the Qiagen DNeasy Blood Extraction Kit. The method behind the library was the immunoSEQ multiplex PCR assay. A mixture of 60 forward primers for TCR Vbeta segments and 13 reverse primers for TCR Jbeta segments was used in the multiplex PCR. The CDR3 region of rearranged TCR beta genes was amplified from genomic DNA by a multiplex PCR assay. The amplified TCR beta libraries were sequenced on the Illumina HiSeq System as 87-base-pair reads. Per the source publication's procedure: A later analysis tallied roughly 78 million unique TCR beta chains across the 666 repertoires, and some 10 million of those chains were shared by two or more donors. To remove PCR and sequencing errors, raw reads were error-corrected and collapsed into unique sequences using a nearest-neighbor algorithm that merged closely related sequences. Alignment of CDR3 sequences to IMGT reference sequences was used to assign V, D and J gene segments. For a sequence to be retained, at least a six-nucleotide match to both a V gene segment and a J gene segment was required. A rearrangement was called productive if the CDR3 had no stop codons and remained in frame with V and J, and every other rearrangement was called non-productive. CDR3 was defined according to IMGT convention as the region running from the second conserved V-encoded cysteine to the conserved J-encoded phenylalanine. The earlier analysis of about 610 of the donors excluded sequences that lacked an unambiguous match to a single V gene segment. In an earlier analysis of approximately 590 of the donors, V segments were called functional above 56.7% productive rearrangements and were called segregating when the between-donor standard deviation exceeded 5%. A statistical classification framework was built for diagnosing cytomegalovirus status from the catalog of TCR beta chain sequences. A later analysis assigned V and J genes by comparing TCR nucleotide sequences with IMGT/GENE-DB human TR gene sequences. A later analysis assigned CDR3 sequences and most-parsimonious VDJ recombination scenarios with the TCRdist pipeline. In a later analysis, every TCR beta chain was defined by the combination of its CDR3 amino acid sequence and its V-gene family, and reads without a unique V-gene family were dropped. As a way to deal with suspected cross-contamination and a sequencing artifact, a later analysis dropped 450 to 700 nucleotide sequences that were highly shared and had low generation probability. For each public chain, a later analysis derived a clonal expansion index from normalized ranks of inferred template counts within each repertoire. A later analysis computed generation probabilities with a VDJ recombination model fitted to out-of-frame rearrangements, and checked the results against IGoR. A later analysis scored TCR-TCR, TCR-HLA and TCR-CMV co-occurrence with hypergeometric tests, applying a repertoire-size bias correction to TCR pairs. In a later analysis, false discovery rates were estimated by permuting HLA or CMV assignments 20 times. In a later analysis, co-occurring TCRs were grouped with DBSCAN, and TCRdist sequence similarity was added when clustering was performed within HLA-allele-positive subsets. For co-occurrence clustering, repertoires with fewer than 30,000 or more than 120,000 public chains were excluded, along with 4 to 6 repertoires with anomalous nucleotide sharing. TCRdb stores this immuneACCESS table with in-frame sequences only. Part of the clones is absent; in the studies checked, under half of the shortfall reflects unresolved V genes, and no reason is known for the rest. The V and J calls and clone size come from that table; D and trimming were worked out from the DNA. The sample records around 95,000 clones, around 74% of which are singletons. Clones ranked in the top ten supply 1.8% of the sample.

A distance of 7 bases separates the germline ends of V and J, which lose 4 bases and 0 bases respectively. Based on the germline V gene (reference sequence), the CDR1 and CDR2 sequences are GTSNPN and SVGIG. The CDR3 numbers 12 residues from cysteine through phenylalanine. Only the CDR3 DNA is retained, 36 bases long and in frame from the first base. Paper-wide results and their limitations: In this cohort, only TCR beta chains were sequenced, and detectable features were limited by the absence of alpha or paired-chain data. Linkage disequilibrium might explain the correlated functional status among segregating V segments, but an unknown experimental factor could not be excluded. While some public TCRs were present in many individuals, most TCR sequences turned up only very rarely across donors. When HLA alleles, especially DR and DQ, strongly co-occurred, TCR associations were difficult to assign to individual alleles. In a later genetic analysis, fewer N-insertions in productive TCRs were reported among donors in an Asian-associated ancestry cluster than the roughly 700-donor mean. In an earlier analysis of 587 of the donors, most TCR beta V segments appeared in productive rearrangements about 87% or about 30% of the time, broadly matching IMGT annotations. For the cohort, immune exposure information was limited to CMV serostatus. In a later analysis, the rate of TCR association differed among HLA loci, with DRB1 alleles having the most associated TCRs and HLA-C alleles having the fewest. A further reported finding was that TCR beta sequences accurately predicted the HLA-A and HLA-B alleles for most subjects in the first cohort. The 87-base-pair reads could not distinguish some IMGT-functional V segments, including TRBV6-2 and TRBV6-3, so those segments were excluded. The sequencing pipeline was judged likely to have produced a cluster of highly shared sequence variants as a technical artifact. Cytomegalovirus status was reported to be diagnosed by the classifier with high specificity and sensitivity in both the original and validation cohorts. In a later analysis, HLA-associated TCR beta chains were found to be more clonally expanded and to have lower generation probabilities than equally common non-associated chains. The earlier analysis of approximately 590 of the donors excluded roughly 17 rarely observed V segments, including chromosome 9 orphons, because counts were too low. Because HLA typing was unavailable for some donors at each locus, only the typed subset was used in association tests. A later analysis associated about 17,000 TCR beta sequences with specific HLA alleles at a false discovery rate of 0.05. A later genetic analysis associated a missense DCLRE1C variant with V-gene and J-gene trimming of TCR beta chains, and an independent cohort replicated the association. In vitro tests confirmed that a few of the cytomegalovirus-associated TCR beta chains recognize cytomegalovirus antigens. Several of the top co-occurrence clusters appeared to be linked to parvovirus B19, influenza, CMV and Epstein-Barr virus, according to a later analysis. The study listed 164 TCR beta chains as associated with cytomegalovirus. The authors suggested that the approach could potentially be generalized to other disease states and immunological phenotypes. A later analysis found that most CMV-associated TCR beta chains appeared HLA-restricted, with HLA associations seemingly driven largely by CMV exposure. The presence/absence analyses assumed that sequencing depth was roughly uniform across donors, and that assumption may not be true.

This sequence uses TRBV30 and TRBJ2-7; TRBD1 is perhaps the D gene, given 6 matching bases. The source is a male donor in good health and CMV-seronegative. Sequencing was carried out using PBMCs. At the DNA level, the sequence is TGTGCCTGGAAGACAGGCTCCTACGAGCAGTACTTC. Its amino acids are CAWKTGSYEQYF.